This TCR beta chain emerged from a study of cytomegalovirus exposure and HLA in healthy donors. The CDR3 is 13 residues long. CDR1 and CDR2 (germline): MRHNA, SNTAGT. V lost 0 bases and J lost 14; bases outside the gene matches: 4. Study-wide findings and caveats: A list of around 160 TCR beta chains associated with cytomegalovirus was given.

This clone is deemed medium-sized (0.01 to 0.1%). Its target is unknown. PCR primers comprised 60 Vbeta and 13 Jbeta primers. Sequencing was performed with immunoSEQ multiplex PCR; in TCRdb, only in-frame clones are kept and a portion is missing. The sample contains tens of thousands of clones, 82% of which appear only once. This receptor was taken from a woman aged 18-29 years in good health and CMV-seropositive. The chain uses TRBV6-4 and TRBJ2-1; TRBD2 agrees at 10 bases. Sequences were obtained from PBMCs. CDR3 nucleotide sequence: TGTGCCAGCAGTGACTCAGAAAGCGGGGGGGAGTTCTTC. Protein: CASSDSESGGEFF.